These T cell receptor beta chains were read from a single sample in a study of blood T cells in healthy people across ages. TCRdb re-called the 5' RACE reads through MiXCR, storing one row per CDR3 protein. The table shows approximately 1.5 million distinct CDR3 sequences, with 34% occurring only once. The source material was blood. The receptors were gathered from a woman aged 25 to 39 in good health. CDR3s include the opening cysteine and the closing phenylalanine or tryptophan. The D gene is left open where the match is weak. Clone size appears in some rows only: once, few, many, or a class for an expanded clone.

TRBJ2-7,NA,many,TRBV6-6,CASSYGHGPYEQYF,TGTGCCAGCAGTTACGGACACGGACCCTACGAGCAGTACTTC
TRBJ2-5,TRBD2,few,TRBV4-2,CASSQGTSGGPETQYF,TGTGCCAGCAGCCAAGGGACTAGCGGGGGTCCAGAGACCCAGTACTTC
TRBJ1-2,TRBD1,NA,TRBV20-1,CSARAPGQGLGYTF,TGCAGTGCTAGAGCGCCGGGACAGGGTTTGGGCTACACCTTC
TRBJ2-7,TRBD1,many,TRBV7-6,CASSDKTGGTYEQYF,TGTGCCAGCAGCGACAAGACAGGGGGTACCTACGAGCAGTACTTC
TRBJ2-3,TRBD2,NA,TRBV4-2,CASSQDPASGGRSDTQYF,TGTGCCAGCAGCCAAGATCCGGCTAGCGGGGGGCGGTCAGATACGCAGTATTTT
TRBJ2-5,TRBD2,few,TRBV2,CASSEERGTSGRGIYNEQYF,TGTGCCAGCAGTGAAGAGAGAGGGACTAGCGGGAGAGGTATCTACAATGAGCAGTACTTC
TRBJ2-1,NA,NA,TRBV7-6,CASSTGAESSYSEQFF,TGTGCCAGCAGTACGGGGGCCGAGAGCTCCTACAGTGAGCAGTTCTTC
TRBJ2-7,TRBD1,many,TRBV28,CASSLPGQGTYEQYF,TGTGCCAGCAGTTTACCGGGACAGGGGACCTACGAGCAGTACTTC
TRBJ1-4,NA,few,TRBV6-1,CASISPLDSTNEKLFF,TGTGCCAGCATATCACCCCTCGACAGCACTAATGAAAAACTGTTTTTT
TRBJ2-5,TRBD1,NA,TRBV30,CAWSLGTGRGETQYF,TGTGCCTGGAGTCTCGGGACAGGCCGTGGGGAGACCCAGTACTTC
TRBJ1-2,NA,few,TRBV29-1,CSVRTIGYTF,TGCAGCGTTAGGACCATTGGCTACACCTTC
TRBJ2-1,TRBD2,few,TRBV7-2,CASSLAGLAEQFF,TGTGCCAGCAGCTTAGCGGGACTAGCGGAGCAGTTCTTC
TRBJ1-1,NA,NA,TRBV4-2,CASSQHHLAGNQNVGFF,TGTGCCAGCAGCCAACATCATTTAGCGGGGAACCAGAACGTCGGTTTCTTT
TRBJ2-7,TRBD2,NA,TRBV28,CASSLARIAGYSSYEQYF,TGTGCCAGCAGTTTAGCCCGGATAGCGGGATACAGCTCCTACGAGCAGTACTTC
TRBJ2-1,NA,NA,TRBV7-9,CASGGAGGSSYNEQFF,TGTGCCAGCGGGGGGGCAGGGGGATCCTCCTACAATGAGCAGTTCTTC
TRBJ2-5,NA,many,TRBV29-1,CSVDVSRETQYF,TGCAGCGTTGATGTGTCTAGAGAGACCCAGTACTTC
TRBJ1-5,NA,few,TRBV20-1,CSAPGGLNQPQHF,TGCAGTGCTCCCGGGGGACTTAACCAGCCCCAGCATTTT
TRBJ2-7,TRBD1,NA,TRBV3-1,CASSHRSRQGFYEQYF,TGTGCCAGCAGCCATCGTTCCCGACAGGGCTTCTACGAGCAGTACTTC
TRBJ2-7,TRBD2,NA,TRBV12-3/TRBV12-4,CASSLVAGKTYEQYF,TGTGCCAGCAGTTTAGTAGCGGGTAAGACTTACGAGCAGTACTTC
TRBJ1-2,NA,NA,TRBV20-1,CSASGQLGSYGYTF,TGTAGTGCTAGTGGACAGTTAGGATCCTATGGCTACACCTTC
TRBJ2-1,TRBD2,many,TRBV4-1,CASSQGLAGTYNEQFF,TGCGCCAGCAGCCAAGGACTAGCGGGGACCTACAATGAGCAGTTCTTC
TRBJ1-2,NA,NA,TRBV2,CATFPPVTF,TGTGCCACTTTCCCGCCGGTCACCTTC
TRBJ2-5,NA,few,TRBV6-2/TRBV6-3,CASTNGIADHYQETQYF,TGTGCCAGCACAAACGGAATAGCGGATCACTACCAAGAGACCCAGTACTTC
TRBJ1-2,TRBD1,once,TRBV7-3,CASARDRTNYDYTF,TGTGCCAGCGCAAGGGACAGGACTAACTATGACTACACCTTC
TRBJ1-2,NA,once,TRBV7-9,CASSQQVSYDYTF,TGTGCCAGCAGCCAACAGGTATCCTATGACTACACCTTC
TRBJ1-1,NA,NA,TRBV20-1,CSARDRRGLEAFF,TGCAGTGCTAGAGATCGGAGAGGGCTAGAAGCTTTCTTT
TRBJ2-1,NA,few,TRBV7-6,CASSPTRRAYNEQFF,TGTGCCAGCAGCCCGACCCGGAGGGCCTACAATGAGCAGTTCTTC
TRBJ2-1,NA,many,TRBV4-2,CASSPDRDNEQFF,TGTGCCAGCAGCCCCGACAGAGACAATGAGCAGTTCTTC
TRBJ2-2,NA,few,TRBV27,CASSSSGKGELFF,TGTGCCAGCAGTTCATCGGGCAAGGGGGAGCTGTTTTTT
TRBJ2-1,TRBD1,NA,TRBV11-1,CASSLKGTGVYYEQFF,TGTGCCAGCAGCCTAAAAGGGACAGGGGTTTACTATGAGCAGTTCTTC
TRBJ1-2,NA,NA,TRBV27,CASSLAHNYGYTF,TGTGCCAGCAGTTTAGCCCATAACTATGGCTACACCTTC
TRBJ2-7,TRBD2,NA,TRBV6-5,CASVGSGTKYEQYF,TGTGCCAGTGTCGGGAGCGGGACCAAGTACGAGCAGTACTTC
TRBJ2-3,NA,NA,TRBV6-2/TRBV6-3,CASSYSPGLNTDTQYF,TGTGCCAGCAGTTACTCGCCGGGACTTAACACAGATACGCAGTATTTT
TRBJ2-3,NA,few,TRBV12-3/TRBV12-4,CASRRDGPDTQYF,TGTGCCAGCAGGAGGGACGGACCGGATACGCAGTATTTT
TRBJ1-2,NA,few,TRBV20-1,CSASYGVQNYGYTF,TGCAGTGCTAGTTACGGGGTTCAGAACTATGGCTACACCTTC
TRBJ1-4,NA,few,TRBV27,CASSFGRGHEKLFF,TGTGCCAGCAGTTTTGGCAGGGGTCATGAAAAACTGTTTTTT
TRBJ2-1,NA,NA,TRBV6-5,CASSYSSRYEQFF,TGTGCCAGCAGTTACTCCTCCCGATATGAGCAGTTCTTC
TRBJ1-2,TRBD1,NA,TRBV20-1,CSAGTGGVGYGHTF,TGCAGTGCTGGTACAGGGGGCGTTGGGTATGGCCACACCTTC
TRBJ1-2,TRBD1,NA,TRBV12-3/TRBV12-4,CASSPTDRVKGYTF,TGTGCCAGCAGTCCCACGGACAGGGTAAAGGGCTACACCTTC
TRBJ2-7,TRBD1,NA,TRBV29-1,CSVVPGQGFSYEQYF,TGCAGCGTTGTACCGGGACAGGGATTCTCCTACGAGCAGTACTTC
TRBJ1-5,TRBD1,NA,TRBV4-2,CASSQDQGGGDQPQHF,TGTGCCAGCAGCCAAGACCAGGGGGGAGGGGATCAGCCCCAGCATTTT
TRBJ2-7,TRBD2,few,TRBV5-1,CASRVRGGDYEQYF,TGCGCCAGCAGGGTCCGCGGGGGGGACTACGAGCAGTACTTC
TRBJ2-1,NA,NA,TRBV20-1,CSAGDRATSGPNEQFF,TGCAGTGCGGGGGACAGGGCGACTAGCGGACCCAATGAGCAGTTCTTC
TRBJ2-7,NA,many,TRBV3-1,CASSQDSGQIYEQYF,TGTGCCAGCAGCCAAGACTCCGGACAGATATACGAGCAGTACTTC
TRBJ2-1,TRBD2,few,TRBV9,CASASGDYNEQFF,TGTGCCTCGGCTAGCGGGGATTACAATGAGCAGTTCTTC
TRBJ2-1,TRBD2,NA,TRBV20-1,CSARVVGRGGSYNEQFF,TGCAGTGCTAGAGTGGTCGGGCGGGGGGGCTCCTACAATGAGCAGTTCTTC
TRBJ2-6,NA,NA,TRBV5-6,CASRPGQLSGANVLTF,TGTGCCAGCAGACCCGGACAGCTCTCTGGGGCCAACGTCCTGACTTTC
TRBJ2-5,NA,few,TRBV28,CASSLERAGRETQYF,TGTGCCAGCAGTTTGGAGCGGGCGGGGAGGGAGACCCAGTACTTC